This T cell receptor (beta chain) was sequenced during a study of Graves' ophthalmopathy and Graves' hyperthyroidism. Study-level results: A model of 13 signatures distinguished ophthalmopathy from stable hyperthyroidism at around 90% sensitivity and around 81% specificity. Most thyroid-expanded clonotypes exceeding 0.001 frequency were also found in blood.

The CDR3 contains 12 residues. Germline-derived CDR1 and CDR2 are LGHDT and YNNKEL (reference sequence). Between the trimmed V and J ends, which lost 6 bases and 6 bases, there was a span of 8 bases. This clonotype was detected a few times. Its antigen is not known. Scientists amplified the TCR beta CDR3 regions from RNA transcripts. A first-round RT-PCR used HTBI primers, followed by a second-round multiplex PCR. A single record per CDR3 protein comes from TCRdb applying MiXCR to the multiplex PCR reads. The sample records some 360,000 distinct CDR3 sequences, about 18% being singletons. From fresh peripheral blood, around 9.3 ml in volume, the PBMCs were obtained.

The J gene is TRBJ2-2, the V gene TRBV3-1; D not certain. The TCR originated in an adult woman with stable Graves' hyperthyroidism. Sample: peripheral blood. DNA of the CDR3: TGTGCCAGCAGGCAACCCGCCGGGGAGCTGTTTTTT. It encodes CASRQPAGELFF.